The table lists the clone carrying this T cell receptor beta chain with many counts. The target antigen is unknown. The data belong to a study of molecular identifiers for immune sequencing clone quantification. Using its own MiXCR run on the PCR reads, TCRdb lists one record per CDR3 protein. The sample contains 88,000 or so distinct CDR3 sequences, 21% of which appear only once. Study-wide findings and caveats: Spiked Jurkat TCR RNA equal to one cell could reportedly be picked out among some 1 million naive cells.

The clonotype was recovered from a human donor in good health. Some libraries in this study had Jurkat cell RNA spiked in. Sequencing was carried out using naive CD8+ T cells from blood, with Jurkat cell RNA spiked in. Subset here: FACS-sorted CD8+CD4-CCR7+CD45RA+ naive T cells.

The CDR3 DNA sequence: TGTGCCAGCAGTTACCTGACGTTTACCGGGGAGCTGTTTTTT. Translated, it gives CASSYLTFTGELFF. This sequence joins TRBV6-5 and TRBJ2-2; D gene uncertain. The CDR3 consists of 14 residues. Germline CDR1 is MNHEY and CDR2 is SVGAGI. Trimming took off 2 bases at V and 5 bases at J, with 9 bases between the two ends.